These T cell receptor beta chains were read from a single sample in a study of blood T cell repertoires in COVID-19. Profiling relied on immunoSEQ multiplex PCR, and the TCRdb table lists in-frame clones only, not all of them. The data contain about 35,000 clones, around four fifths of them singletons. The specimen was peripheral blood. All receptors derive from a human donor in a cohort sampled during active or convalescent COVID-19. The donor label of this sample is uncertain. Each CDR3 is given with its conserved first and last residue. D genes are given only for firm matches. Size is stated for part of the rows, as once, few or many counts, or as a class when the clone is expanded.

j_call: TRBJ1-6
d_call: .
clone_size: .
v_call: TRBV27
cdr3_nt: TGTGCCAGCAGTTTAGGGGCCGCAGGACCCCCCCTCCACTTT
cdr3_aa: CASSLGAAGPPLHF

j_call: TRBJ2-5
d_call: .
clone_size: .
v_call: TRBV29-1
cdr3_nt: TGCAGCGTTGAACCGGGGTACTTC
cdr3_aa: CSVEPGYF

j_call: TRBJ2-1
d_call: .
clone_size: .
v_call: TRBV20-1
cdr3_nt: TGCAGTGCTAGTGTCAGAGCGGAGGAGCAGTTCTTC
cdr3_aa: CSASVRAEEQFF

j_call: TRBJ2-7
d_call: TRBD2
clone_size: .
v_call: TRBV20-1
cdr3_nt: TGCAGTGCTAGTCGAGCGGGACGATCCTACGAGCAGTACTTC
cdr3_aa: CSASRAGRSYEQYF

j_call: TRBJ2-1
d_call: TRBD2
clone_size: .
v_call: TRBV6-5
cdr3_nt: TGTGCCAGCAGTTATGAGGCGGGAGGTGAAGAGCAGTTCTTC
cdr3_aa: CASSYEAGGEEQFF

j_call: TRBJ2-1
d_call: .
clone_size: .
v_call: TRBV14
cdr3_nt: TGTGCCAGCAGCCCAACTCTTAGCAACAATGAGCAGTTCTTC
cdr3_aa: CASSPTLSNNEQFF

j_call: TRBJ2-2
d_call: .
clone_size: .
v_call: TRBV6-5
cdr3_nt: TGTGCCAGCAGTCCGGGGCGGGGAGGGGAGCTGTTTTTT
cdr3_aa: CASSPGRGGELFF

j_call: TRBJ1-1
d_call: TRBD1
clone_size: .
v_call: TRBV2
cdr3_nt: TGTGCCAGCAGTACAGGGGGAAGAGCTTTCTTT
cdr3_aa: CASSTGGRAFF

j_call: TRBJ2-7
d_call: TRBD2
clone_size: once
v_call: TRBV6-5
cdr3_nt: TGTGCCAGCAGGGGGACTAGCGTGACCTACGAGCAGTACTTC
cdr3_aa: CASRGTSVTYEQYF

j_call: TRBJ2-5
d_call: .
clone_size: .
v_call: TRBV2
cdr3_nt: TGTGCCAGCAAGGGGCGACAGAATCAAGAGACCCAGTACTTC
cdr3_aa: CASKGRQNQETQYF

j_call: TRBJ2-2
d_call: .
clone_size: once
v_call: TRBV25-1
cdr3_nt: TGTGCCAGCCCTCAAAAGGGGCAACTGAACACCGGGGAGCTGTTTTTT
cdr3_aa: CASPQKGQLNTGELFF

j_call: TRBJ2-7
d_call: .
clone_size: .
v_call: TRBV7-2
cdr3_nt: TGTGCCAGCAGCTTCCGGGCAGGACTCTACGAGCAGTACTTC
cdr3_aa: CASSFRAGLYEQYF

j_call: TRBJ2-7
d_call: TRBD1
clone_size: .
v_call: TRBV9
cdr3_nt: TGTGCCAGCAGCTCAGGGACAGGGGCCAGGTACGAGCAGTACTTC
cdr3_aa: CASSSGTGARYEQYF

j_call: TRBJ1-2
d_call: TRBD1
clone_size: .
v_call: TRBV30
cdr3_nt: TGTGCCGGGGGTCCGGAGGGGGCCGCCTATGGCTACACCTTC
cdr3_aa: CAGGPEGAAYGYTF

j_call: TRBJ2-1
d_call: TRBD2
clone_size: few
v_call: TRBV24-1
cdr3_nt: TGTGCCACCAGTGAATCCCCTGTGGGGGGAGGGGCTTACAATGAGCAGTTCTTC
cdr3_aa: CATSESPVGGGAYNEQFF

j_call: TRBJ1-1
d_call: .
clone_size: .
v_call: TRBV7-3
cdr3_nt: TGTGCCAGCAGCTTAGGGAGCTCGAACACTGAAGCTTTCTTT
cdr3_aa: CASSLGSSNTEAFF

j_call: TRBJ1-2
d_call: .
clone_size: .
v_call: TRBV19
cdr3_nt: TGTGCCAGTAGTATAGACCCGTTCTATGGCTACACCTTC
cdr3_aa: CASSIDPFYGYTF

j_call: TRBJ2-7
d_call: .
clone_size: .
v_call: TRBV4-2
cdr3_nt: TGTGCCAGCAGCCCAGGCGGGATTTCCTACGAGCAGTACTTC
cdr3_aa: CASSPGGISYEQYF

j_call: TRBJ2-7
d_call: TRBD1
clone_size: few
v_call: TRBV6-5
cdr3_nt: TGTGCCCGACATTTAGAACAGGGGGCTGAGGGGGAGCAGTACTTC
cdr3_aa: CARHLEQGAEGEQYF

j_call: TRBJ2-5
d_call: TRBD1
clone_size: .
v_call: TRBV19
cdr3_nt: TGTGCCACCGCGACAGGGTTGGGTCGAGAGACCCAGTACTTC
cdr3_aa: CATATGLGRETQYF

j_call: TRBJ2-1
d_call: TRBD2
clone_size: .
v_call: TRBV28
cdr3_nt: TGTGCCAGCAGTTTGGTAACTAGCGGGTTTAGCTCCTACAATGAGCAGTTCTTC
cdr3_aa: CASSLVTSGFSSYNEQFF

j_call: TRBJ1-5
d_call: .
clone_size: .
v_call: TRBV9
cdr3_nt: TGTGCCAGCAGCGCGGACAGCGGTCAGCCCCAGCATTTT
cdr3_aa: CASSADSGQPQHF

j_call: TRBJ2-2
d_call: .
clone_size: .
v_call: TRBV11-3
cdr3_nt: TGTGCCAGCAGCGGGGACTCCGGGGAGCTGTTTTTT
cdr3_aa: CASSGDSGELFF

j_call: TRBJ1-2
d_call: .
clone_size: .
v_call: TRBV18
cdr3_nt: TGTGCCAGCTCACCATTGAGGGGCTACACCTTC
cdr3_aa: CASSPLRGYTF

j_call: TRBJ1-1
d_call: TRBD1
clone_size: .
v_call: TRBV11-2
cdr3_nt: TGTGCCAGCAGCCCCCATCAGGGGGGAGGAACTGAAGCTTTCTTT
cdr3_aa: CASSPHQGGGTEAFF

j_call: TRBJ1-2
d_call: .
clone_size: few
v_call: TRBV30
cdr3_nt: TGTGCCTGTTACCCTTGGGACTCACTTAACTATGGCTACACCTTC
cdr3_aa: CACYPWDSLNYGYTF

j_call: TRBJ1-3
d_call: TRBD1
clone_size: .
v_call: TRBV2
cdr3_nt: TGTGCCAGCAAAGGGACAGGGGAAAACACCATATATTTT
cdr3_aa: CASKGTGENTIYF

j_call: TRBJ1-2
d_call: .
clone_size: many
v_call: TRBV7-9
cdr3_nt: TGTGCCAGCAGCTTAGAGCCGGGAGTGCACTATGGCTACACCTTC
cdr3_aa: CASSLEPGVHYGYTF

j_call: TRBJ1-5
d_call: TRBD1
clone_size: .
v_call: TRBV19
cdr3_nt: TGTGCCAGTAGCCTCCAGGGGGGCAATCAGCCCCAGCATTTT
cdr3_aa: CASSLQGGNQPQHF

j_call: TRBJ2-5
d_call: TRBD1
clone_size: .
v_call: TRBV29-1
cdr3_nt: TGCAGCGTTGAATGGACAGGCGGGGAGACCCAGTACTTC
cdr3_aa: CSVEWTGGETQYF

j_call: TRBJ1-1
d_call: .
clone_size: .
v_call: TRBV3-1/TRBV3-2
cdr3_nt: TGTGCCAGCAGCCAAGATCGGGGTCGCGGTGAAGCTTTCTTT
cdr3_aa: CASSQDRGRGEAFF

j_call: TRBJ2-3
d_call: .
clone_size: .
v_call: TRBV9
cdr3_nt: TGTGCCAGCGGACGGGTCGACAGCACGCAGTATTTT
cdr3_aa: CASGRVDSTQYF

j_call: TRBJ1-6
d_call: TRBD1
clone_size: .
v_call: TRBV6-2/TRBV6-3
cdr3_nt: TGTGCCAGCAGCCTTGGGACAGGGGAATCACCCCTCCACTTT
cdr3_aa: CASSLGTGESPLHF

j_call: TRBJ2-3
d_call: TRBD2
clone_size: .
v_call: TRBV29-1
cdr3_nt: TGCAGCGTTGATTGGAGGCGGACTAGACTTGGCACAGATACGCAGTATTTT
cdr3_aa: CSVDWRRTRLGTDTQYF

j_call: TRBJ2-2
d_call: .
clone_size: .
v_call: TRBV18
cdr3_nt: TGTGCCAGCTCACCAGGAAGGGGCACCGGGGAGCTGTTTTTT
cdr3_aa: CASSPGRGTGELFF